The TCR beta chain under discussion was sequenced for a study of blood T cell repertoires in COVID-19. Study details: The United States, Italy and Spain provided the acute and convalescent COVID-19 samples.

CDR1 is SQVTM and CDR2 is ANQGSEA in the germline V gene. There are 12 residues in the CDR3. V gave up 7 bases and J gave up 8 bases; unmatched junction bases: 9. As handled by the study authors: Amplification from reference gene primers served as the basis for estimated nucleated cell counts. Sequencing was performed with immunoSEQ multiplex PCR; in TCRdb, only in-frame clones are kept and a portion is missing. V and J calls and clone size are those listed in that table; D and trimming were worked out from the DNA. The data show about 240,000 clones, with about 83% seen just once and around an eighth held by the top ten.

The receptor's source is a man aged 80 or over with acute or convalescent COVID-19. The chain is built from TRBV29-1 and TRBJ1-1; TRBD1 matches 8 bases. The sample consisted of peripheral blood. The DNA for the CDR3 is TGCAGCGCCCATCGGGGGGACAGGGAAGCTTTCTTT. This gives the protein CSAHRGDREAFF.